This T cell receptor (beta chain) comes out of a study of regulatory T cells in long-lasting Graves disease. To note about this clonotype: The antigen is undetermined.

Time point noted: persistent/refractory GD, antithyroid drugs over 5 years with positive TRAb. PBMC-derived RNA was used for the TCR library. It was an endocrinology department in Xi'an, China, that provided the patients. Study-wide results and caveats: Those with persistent Graves' had less TCR diversity than newly diagnosed patients.

For TCR beta, libraries came from iRepertoire HTBI primers and Arm-PCR of CDR3 regions. MiXCR, run by TCRdb on the multiplex PCR reads, gives a single entry per CDR3 protein. The profile shows roughly 500,000 distinct CDR3 sequences, 20% of them singletons. This material consisted of peripheral blood mononuclear cells (PBMCs), taken when the disease was refractory, from a patient treated with antithyroid drugs. This receptor was identified in a female donor with Graves disease.

This CDR3 reads CASEWRDTQYF. The CDR3 coding sequence is TGTGCCAGCGAATGGCGAGATACGCAGTATTTT. The V call is TRBV6-1, the J call TRBJ2-3; no clear D gene. V lost 8 bases and J lost 5, with 8 bases in between. Germline values: CDR1 MNHNS, CDR2 SASEGT. This CDR3 has 11 amino acids.